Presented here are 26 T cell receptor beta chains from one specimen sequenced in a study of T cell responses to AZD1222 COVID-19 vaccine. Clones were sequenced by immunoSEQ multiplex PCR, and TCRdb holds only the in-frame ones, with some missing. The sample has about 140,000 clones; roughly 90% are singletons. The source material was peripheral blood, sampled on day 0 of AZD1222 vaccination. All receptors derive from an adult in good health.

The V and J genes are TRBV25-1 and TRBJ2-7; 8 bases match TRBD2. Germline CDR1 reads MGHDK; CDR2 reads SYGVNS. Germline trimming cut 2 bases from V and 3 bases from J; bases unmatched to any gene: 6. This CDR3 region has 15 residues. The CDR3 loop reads CASSELAGGSYEQYF. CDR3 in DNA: TGTGCCAGCAGTGAACTCGCGGGGGGTAGCTACGAGCAGTACTTC.

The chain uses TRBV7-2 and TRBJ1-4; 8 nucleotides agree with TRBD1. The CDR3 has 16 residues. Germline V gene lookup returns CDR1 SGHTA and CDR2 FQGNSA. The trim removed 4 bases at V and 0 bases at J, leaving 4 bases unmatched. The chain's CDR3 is CASSSTGVPTNEKLFF. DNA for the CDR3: TGTGCCAGCAGCTCGACAGGGGTGCCAACTAATGAAAAACTGTTTTTT.

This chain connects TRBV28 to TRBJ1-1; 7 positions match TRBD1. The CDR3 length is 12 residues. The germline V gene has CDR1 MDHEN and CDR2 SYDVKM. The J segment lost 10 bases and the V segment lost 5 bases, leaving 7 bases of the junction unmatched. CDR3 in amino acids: CASSHQGERAFF. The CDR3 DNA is TGTGCCAGCAGTCACCAGGGGGAAAGAGCTTTCTTT.

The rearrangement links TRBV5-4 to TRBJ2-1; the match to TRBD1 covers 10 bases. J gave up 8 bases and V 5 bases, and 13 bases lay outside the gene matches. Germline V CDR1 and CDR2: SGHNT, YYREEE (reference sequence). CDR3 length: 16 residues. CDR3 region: CASSPPTGGGSYEQFF. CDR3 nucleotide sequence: TGTGCCAGCAGTCCGCCGACAGGGGGCGGATCGTATGAGCAGTTCTTC.

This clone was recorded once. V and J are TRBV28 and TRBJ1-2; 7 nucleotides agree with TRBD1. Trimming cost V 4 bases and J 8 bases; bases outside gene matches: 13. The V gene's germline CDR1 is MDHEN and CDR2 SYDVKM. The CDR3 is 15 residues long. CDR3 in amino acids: CASSSLDREYLGYTF. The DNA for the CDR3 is TGTGCCAGCAGTTCCCTTGACAGGGAGTACCTCGGCTACACCTTC.

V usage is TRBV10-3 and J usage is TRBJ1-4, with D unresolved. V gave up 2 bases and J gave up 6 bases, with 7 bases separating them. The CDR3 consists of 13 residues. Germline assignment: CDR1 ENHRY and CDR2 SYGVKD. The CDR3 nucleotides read TGTGCCATCAGTGAGGGGTCGGATGAAAAACTGTTTTTT. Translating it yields CAISEGSDEKLFF.

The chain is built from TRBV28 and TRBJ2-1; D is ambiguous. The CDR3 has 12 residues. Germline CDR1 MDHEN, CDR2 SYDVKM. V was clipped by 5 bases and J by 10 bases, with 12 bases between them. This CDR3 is CASSEVRAEQFF. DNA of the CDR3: TGTGCCAGCAGTGAGGTACGAGCCGAGCAGTTCTTC.

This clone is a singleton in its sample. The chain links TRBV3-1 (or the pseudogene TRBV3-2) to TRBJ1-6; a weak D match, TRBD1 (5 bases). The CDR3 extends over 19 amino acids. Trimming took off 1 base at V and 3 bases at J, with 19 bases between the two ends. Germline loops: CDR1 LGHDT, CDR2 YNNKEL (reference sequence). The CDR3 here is CASSQAPGWGLGYNSPLHF. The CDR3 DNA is TGTGCCAGCAGCCAAGCGCCCGGATGGGGCCTAGGCTATAATTCACCCCTCCACTTT.

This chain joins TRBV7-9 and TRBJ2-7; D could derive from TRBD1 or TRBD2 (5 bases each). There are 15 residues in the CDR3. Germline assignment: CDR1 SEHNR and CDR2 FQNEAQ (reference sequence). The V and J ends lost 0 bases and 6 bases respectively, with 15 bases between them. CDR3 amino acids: CASSLASAGTGEQYF. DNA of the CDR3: TGTGCCAGCAGCTTAGCGAGCGCAGGGACGGGCGAGCAGTACTTC.

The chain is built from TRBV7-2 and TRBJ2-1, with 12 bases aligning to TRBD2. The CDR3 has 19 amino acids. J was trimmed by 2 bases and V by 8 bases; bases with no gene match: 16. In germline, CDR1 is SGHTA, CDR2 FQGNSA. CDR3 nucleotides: TGTGCCAGCGTTATAGCCCCGGGACTAGCGGGTCCCGCCTACAATGAGCAGTTCTTC. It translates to CASVIAPGLAGPAYNEQFF.

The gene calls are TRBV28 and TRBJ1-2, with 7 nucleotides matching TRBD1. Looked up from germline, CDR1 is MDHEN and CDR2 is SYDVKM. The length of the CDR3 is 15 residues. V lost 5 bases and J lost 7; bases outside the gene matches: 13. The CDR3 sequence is CASSPTTGIRSGYTF. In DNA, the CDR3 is TGTGCCAGCAGTCCCACGACAGGGATAAGGAGTGGCTACACCTTC.

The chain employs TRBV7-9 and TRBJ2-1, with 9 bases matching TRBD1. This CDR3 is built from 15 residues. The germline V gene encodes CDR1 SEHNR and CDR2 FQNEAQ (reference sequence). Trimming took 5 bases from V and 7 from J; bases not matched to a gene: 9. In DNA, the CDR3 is TGTGCCAGCAGCCGGAGGACAGGGGTGGTTAATGAGCAGTTCTTC. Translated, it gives CASSRRTGVVNEQFF.

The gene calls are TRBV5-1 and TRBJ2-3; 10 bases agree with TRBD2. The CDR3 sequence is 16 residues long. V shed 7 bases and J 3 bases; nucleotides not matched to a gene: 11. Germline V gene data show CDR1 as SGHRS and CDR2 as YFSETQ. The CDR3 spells CASGGSSGSVTDTQYF. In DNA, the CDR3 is TGCGCCAGCGGTGGGTCTAGCGGGAGTGTGACAGATACGCAGTATTTT.

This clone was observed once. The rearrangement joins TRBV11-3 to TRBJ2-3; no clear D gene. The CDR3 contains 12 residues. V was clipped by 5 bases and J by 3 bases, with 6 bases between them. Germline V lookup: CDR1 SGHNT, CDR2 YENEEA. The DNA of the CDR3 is TGTGCCAGCAGCCGTGATACAGATACGCAGTATTTT. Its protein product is CASSRDTDTQYF.

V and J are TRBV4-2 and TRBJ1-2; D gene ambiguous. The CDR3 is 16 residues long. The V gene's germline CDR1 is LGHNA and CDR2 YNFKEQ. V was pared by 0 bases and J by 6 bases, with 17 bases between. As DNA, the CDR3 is TGTGCCAGCAGCCAAGACCGGAGGAGTAAGGCTAATGGCTACACCTTC. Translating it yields CASSQDRRSKANGYTF.

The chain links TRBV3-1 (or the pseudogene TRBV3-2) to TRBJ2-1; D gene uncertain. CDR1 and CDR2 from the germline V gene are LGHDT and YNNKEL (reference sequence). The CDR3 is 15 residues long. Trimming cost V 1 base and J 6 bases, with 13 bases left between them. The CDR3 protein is CASSQGGLGVNEQFF. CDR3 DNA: TGTGCCAGCAGCCAAGGTGGTTTAGGCGTCAATGAGCAGTTCTTC.

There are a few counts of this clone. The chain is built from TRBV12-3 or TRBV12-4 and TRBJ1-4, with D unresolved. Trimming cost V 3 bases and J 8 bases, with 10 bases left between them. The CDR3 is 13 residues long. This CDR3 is CASSFLGREKLFF. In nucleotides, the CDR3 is TGTGCCAGCAGTTTCCTGGGCAGGGAAAAACTGTTTTTT.

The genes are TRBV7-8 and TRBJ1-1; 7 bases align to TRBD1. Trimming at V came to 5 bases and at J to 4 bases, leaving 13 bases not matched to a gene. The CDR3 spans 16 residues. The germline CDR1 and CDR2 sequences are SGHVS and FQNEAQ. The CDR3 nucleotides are TGTGCCAGCAGCCAGACCCAGGGGGGGGTTTTCACTGAAGCTTTCTTT. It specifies CASSQTQGGVFTEAFF.

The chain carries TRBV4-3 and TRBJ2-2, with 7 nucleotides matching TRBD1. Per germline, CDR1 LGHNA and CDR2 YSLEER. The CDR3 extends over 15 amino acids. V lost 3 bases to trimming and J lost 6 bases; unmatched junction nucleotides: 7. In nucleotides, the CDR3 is TGCGCCAGCAGCCAGACAACAGGGGCCGCCGGGGAGCTGTTTTTT. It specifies CASSQTTGAAGELFF.

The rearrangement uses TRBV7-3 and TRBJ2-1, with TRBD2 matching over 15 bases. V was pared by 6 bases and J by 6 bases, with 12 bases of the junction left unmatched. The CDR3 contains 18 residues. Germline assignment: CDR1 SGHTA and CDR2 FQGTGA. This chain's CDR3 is CASRSVGLAGGFGNEQFF. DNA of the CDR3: TGTGCCAGCAGGTCAGTGGGACTAGCGGGAGGATTTGGCAATGAGCAGTTCTTC.

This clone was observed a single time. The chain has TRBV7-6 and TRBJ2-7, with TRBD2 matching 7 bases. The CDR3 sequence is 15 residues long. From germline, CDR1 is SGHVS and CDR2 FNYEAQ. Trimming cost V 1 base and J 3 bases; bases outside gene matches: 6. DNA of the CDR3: TGTGCCAGCAGCTTAGATGGCGGGAGTAGCTACGAGCAGTACTTC. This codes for CASSLDGGSSYEQYF.

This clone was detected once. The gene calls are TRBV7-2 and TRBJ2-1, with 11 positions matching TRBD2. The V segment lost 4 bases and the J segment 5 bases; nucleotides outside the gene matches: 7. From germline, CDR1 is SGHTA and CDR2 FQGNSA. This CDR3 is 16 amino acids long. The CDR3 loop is CASSSRTSGSHNEQFF. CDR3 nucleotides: TGTGCCAGCAGCTCCAGAACTAGCGGGAGCCACAATGAGCAGTTCTTC.

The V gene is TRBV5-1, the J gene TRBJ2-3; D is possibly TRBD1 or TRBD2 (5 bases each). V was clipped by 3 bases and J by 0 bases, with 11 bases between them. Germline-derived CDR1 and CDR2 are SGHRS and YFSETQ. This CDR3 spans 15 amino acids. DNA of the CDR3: TGCGCCAGCAGCTCCCGGGACGGCAGCACAGATACGCAGTATTTT. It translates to CASSSRDGSTDTQYF.

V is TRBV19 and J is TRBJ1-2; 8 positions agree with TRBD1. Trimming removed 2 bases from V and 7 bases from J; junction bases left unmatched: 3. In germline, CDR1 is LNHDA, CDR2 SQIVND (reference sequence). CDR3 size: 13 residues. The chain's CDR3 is CASSIPGGVGYTF. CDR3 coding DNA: TGTGCCAGTAGTATACCAGGGGGCGTTGGCTACACCTTC. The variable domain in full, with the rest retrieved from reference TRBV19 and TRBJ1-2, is DGGITQSPKYLFRKEGQNVTLSCEQNLNHDAMYWYRQDPGQGLRLIYYSQIVNDFQKGDIAEGYSVSREKKESFPLTVTSAQKNPTAFYLCASSIPGGVGYTFGSGTRLTVV.

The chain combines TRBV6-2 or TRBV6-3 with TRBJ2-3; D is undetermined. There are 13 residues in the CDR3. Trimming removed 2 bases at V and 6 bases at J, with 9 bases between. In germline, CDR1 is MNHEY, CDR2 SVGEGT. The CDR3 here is CASSYPNQDTQYF. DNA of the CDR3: TGTGCCAGCAGTTACCCCAACCAGGATACGCAGTATTTT.

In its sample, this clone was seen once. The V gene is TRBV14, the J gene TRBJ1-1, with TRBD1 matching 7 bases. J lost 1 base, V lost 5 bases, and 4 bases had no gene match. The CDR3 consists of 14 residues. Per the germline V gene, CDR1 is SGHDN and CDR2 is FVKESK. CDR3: CASSIRTGNTEAFF. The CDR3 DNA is TGTGCCAGCAGCATCCGGACAGGGAACACTGAAGCTTTCTTT.